Listed below are T cell receptor beta chains from one sample, sequenced in a study of glioma-infiltrating T cells after dendritic cell vaccination. Clones were sequenced by immunoSEQ multiplex PCR, and TCRdb holds only the in-frame ones, with some missing. Of around 100,000 clones in the sample, roughly 80% were seen once. The material sequenced was blood, taken after dendritic cell vaccination. The receptors come from a human donor with glioblastoma. Each CDR3 is given with its conserved first and last residue. A D gene is named only where the DNA matches it firmly. Clone sizes are given selectively: once, few, many, or a class where the clone is expanded.

d_call j_call clone_size v_call cdr3_nt cdr3_aa
TRBD1 TRBJ1-3 once TRBV5-1 TGCGCCAGCAGTTCAACAGGGGCTTCTGGAAACACCATATATTTT CASSSTGASGNTIYF
TRBD1 TRBJ2-5 NA TRBV5-4 TGTGCCAGCAGCCCGAGGACAGGGGATGAGACCCAGTACTTC CASSPRTGDETQYF
NA TRBJ1-1 NA TRBV7-7 TGTGCCAGCAGCTTAGTTAGGCGAGAGGGAGGCGAAGCTTTCTTT CASSLVRREGGEAFF
TRBD1 TRBJ2-7 NA TRBV6-1 TGTGCCAGCAGTGGGGGACAGGCGAAGCAGTACTTC CASSGGQAKQYF
NA TRBJ1-2 NA TRBV28 TGTGCCAGCAGACAATCTAGGACAGTGAGTCTCAGCTACACCTTC CASRQSRTVSLSYTF
TRBD2 TRBJ2-1 NA TRBV18 TGTGCCAGCTCACCACTAAGCGGGGGTTACAATGAGCAGTTCTTC CASSPLSGGYNEQFF
TRBD1 TRBJ2-1 NA TRBV5-8 TGTGCCAGCAGCGCTCGGACAGGGAGGAATGAGCAGTTCTTC CASSARTGRNEQFF
TRBD1 TRBJ1-5 NA TRBV18 TGTGCCAGCTCCCCCGGACAGGGCGGCAATCAGCCCCAGCATTTT CASSPGQGGNQPQHF
NA TRBJ1-5 once TRBV2 TGTGCCAGCAGTGAATGGCAGGCAGGCAGCAATCAGCCCCAGCATTTT CASSEWQAGSNQPQHF
NA TRBJ2-5 once TRBV7-2 TGTGCCAGCAGCTTAGAGGGGCGATCGGAGACCCAGTACTTC CASSLEGRSETQYF
NA TRBJ1-2 NA TRBV11-2 TGTGCCAGCAGCTTAAATCCGGGAGACGGCTACACCTTC CASSLNPGDGYTF
NA TRBJ2-7 NA TRBV9 TGTGCCAGCAGCCCGACAGGAGTATTTGGGAGCGAGCAGTACTTC CASSPTGVFGSEQYF
TRBD2 TRBJ2-2 once TRBV6-4 TGTGCCACCGGGACTAGGTCCGGGGAGCTGTTTTTT CATGTRSGELFF
NA TRBJ2-7 NA TRBV11-3 TGTGCCAGCAGCTTACAGGGCTCCTACGAGCAGTACTTC CASSLQGSYEQYF
NA TRBJ2-7 NA TRBV7-2 TGTGCCAGCAGCCGCCCTCGGGCCTACGAGCAGTACTTC CASSRPRAYEQYF
NA TRBJ2-7 NA TRBV18 TGTGCCAGCTCACCGGGACACCCGAGCTCCTACGAGCAGTACTTC CASSPGHPSSYEQYF
TRBD1 TRBJ2-7 few TRBV6-6 TGTGCCAGTGGACAGGGAGGCGGCGAGCAGTACTTC CASGQGGGEQYF
TRBD1 TRBJ1-6 NA TRBV5-6 TGTGCCAGCAGCTACGGGACAGGGATATCACCCCTCCACTTT CASSYGTGISPLHF
TRBD1 TRBJ1-3 NA TRBV6-1 TGTGCCAGCAGCGTCGACAGGGGGCCTGGAAACACCATATATTTT CASSVDRGPGNTIYF
NA TRBJ1-1 NA TRBV5-8 TGTGCCAGCAGCTTTAACAGGAACACTGAAGCTTTCTTT CASSFNRNTEAFF
NA TRBJ1-1 NA TRBV14 TGTGCCAGCAGCCAAGCGGAAACGGGACATAAAGCTTTCTTT CASSQAETGHKAFF
NA TRBJ2-3 once TRBV4-1 TGCGCCAGCAGCCAAGATATAAGCCCGGGGGGCCGTACAGATACGCAGTATTTT CASSQDISPGGRTDTQYF
NA TRBJ2-7 NA TRBV30 TGTGCCTGGAGGGCTGACATTACGGTTGACGAGCAGTACTTC CAWRADITVDEQYF
NA TRBJ1-2 NA TRBV7-9 TGTGCCAGCAGCCCCGCCGGGACACCCCCAGGCTATGGCTACACCTTC CASSPAGTPPGYGYTF
NA TRBJ1-3 NA TRBV2 TGTGCCAGCAGTGCACAGGGTACTGGAAACACCATATATTTT CASSAQGTGNTIYF
NA TRBJ1-2 NA TRBV5-5 TGTGCCAGCAGCTTGAAACTCAATGTCATAGACTACACCTTC CASSLKLNVIDYTF
TRBD1 TRBJ1-2 few TRBV6-5 TGTGCCAGCAGCTACTACGGACAGGGGGCGATTGATGGCTACACCTTC CASSYYGQGAIDGYTF
TRBD1 TRBJ1-2 few TRBV30 TGTGCCTGGAGAGGACAGGGGGCGCAAATTGGCTACACCTTC CAWRGQGAQIGYTF
NA TRBJ1-2 NA TRBV27 TGTGCCAATACGTCATGGAGGGGACCCTATGGCTACACCTTC CANTSWRGPYGYTF
NA TRBJ2-7 NA TRBV5-4 TGTGCCAGCAGCTCACAGGGCGCGATAACCTACGAGCAGTACTTC CASSSQGAITYEQYF
NA TRBJ2-7 NA TRBV10-3 TGTGCCATCATGAGGGAAAGGGTTGGCACCTACGAGCAGTACTTC CAIMRERVGTYEQYF
TRBD1 TRBJ1-2 once TRBV19 TGTGCCAGTAGTTCGACAGGGGATGGCTACACCTTC CASSSTGDGYTF
NA TRBJ1-1 NA TRBV29-1 TGCAGCGTTGAAGAGGGCCCAGGGGCTTTCTTT CSVEEGPGAFF
TRBD1 TRBJ1-4 NA TRBV30 TGTGCCTGGAGTCCAGGGGGTTTAGGCGAAAAACTGTTTTTT CAWSPGGLGEKLFF
NA TRBJ1-2 NA TRBV5-1 TGCGCCAGCAGCTTGGCCCCCGACAATCAATCGGGCTACACCTTC CASSLAPDNQSGYTF
NA TRBJ1-1 NA TRBV27 TGTGCCAGCAGTTTGGACAGCTCCGTGAACACTGAAGCTTTCTTT CASSLDSSVNTEAFF
NA TRBJ2-6 NA TRBV11-2 TGTGCCAGCAGCTCCTTAGACTCTGGGGCCAACGTCCTGACTTTC CASSSLDSGANVLTF
NA TRBJ1-1 NA TRBV7-3 TGTGCCAGCAGCTTAGCGGGTGTGAACACTGAAGCTTTCTTT CASSLAGVNTEAFF
TRBD1 TRBJ2-7 NA TRBV10-3 TGTGCCATCAGTGAGTCTCTCCGGGACAGGGCCTACGAGCAGTACTTC CAISESLRDRAYEQYF
TRBD2 TRBJ2-7 NA TRBV30 TGTGCCTGGAGCGCCGGGGGGGGGATCTACGAGCAGTACTTC CAWSAGGGIYEQYF
NA TRBJ2-7 once TRBV29-1 TGCAGCGTCAGGGGATCCTACGAGCAGTACTTC CSVRGSYEQYF
TRBD1 TRBJ2-7 NA TRBV10-3 TGTGCCATCGGTTCGGGACAGGGAACCCGACTCTCCTACGAGCAGTACTTC CAIGSGQGTRLSYEQYF
TRBD1 TRBJ1-4 few TRBV6-6 TGTGCCAGCAGTAAGGACAGGGTTTATAATGAAAAACTGTTTTTT CASSKDRVYNEKLFF
NA TRBJ2-7 NA TRBV10-1 TGCGCCAGCAGTGATAGGGGGACGTGGGAGCAGTACTTC CASSDRGTWEQYF
NA TRBJ2-2 NA TRBV30 TGTGCCTTGCCCCCTACCACGGGCACCGGGGAGCTGTTTTTT CALPPTTGTGELFF
TRBD1 TRBJ1-5 NA TRBV6-6 TGTGCCAGCAGTCCAGGACAGGGGAATCAGCCCCAGCATTTT CASSPGQGNQPQHF
TRBD1 TRBJ1-5 NA TRBV19 TGTGCCAGTGGGGACAGCGAACTACCAAATCAGCCCCAGCATTTT CASGDSELPNQPQHF
NA TRBJ1-2 few TRBV29-1 TGCAGCACGACAGAGAACTATGGCTACACCTTC CSTTENYGYTF
NA TRBJ1-6 NA TRBV7-6 TGTGCCAGCAGCTTTTCCGGGACAATAGAGTCACCCCTCCACTTT CASSFSGTIESPLHF
TRBD2 TRBJ2-4 NA TRBV5-1 TGCGCCAGCACCCCGGGGGGGGAGGGAAACATTCAGTACTTC CASTPGGEGNIQYF
TRBD1 TRBJ1-2 NA TRBV19 TGTGCCAGTAGTTCAGGGGGGCATGGCTACACCTTC CASSSGGHGYTF
NA TRBJ1-1 NA TRBV29-1 TGCAGCGTTGAAGATCAAGGGGAAACTGAAGCTTTCTTT CSVEDQGETEAFF
TRBD2 TRBJ2-3 NA TRBV13 TGTGCCAGCAGCCCCGATCTAGCGGGGGGCCAAACAGATACGCAGTATTTT CASSPDLAGGQTDTQYF
NA TRBJ1-4 NA TRBV4-2 TGTGCCAGCAGCCAAGAACAGGGCCGAATCAGCGAAAAACTGTTTTTT CASSQEQGRISEKLFF